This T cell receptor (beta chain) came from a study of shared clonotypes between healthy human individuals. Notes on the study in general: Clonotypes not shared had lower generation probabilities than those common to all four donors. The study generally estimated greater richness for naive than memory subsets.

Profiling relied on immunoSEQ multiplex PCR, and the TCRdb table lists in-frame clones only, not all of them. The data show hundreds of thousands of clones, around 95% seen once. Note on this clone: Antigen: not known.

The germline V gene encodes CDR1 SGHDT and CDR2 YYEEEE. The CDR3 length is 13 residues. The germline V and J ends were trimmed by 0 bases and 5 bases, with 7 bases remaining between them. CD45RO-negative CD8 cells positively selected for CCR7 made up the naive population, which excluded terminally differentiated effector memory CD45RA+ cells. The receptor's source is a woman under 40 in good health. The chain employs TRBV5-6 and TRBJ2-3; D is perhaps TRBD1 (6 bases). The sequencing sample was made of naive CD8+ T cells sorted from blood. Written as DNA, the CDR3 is TGTGCCAGCAGCTTGGAGGGGGAAGATACGCAGTATTTT. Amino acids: CASSLEGEDTQYF.